This T cell receptor beta chain was profiled in a study of T cell responses to AZD1222 COVID-19 vaccine. The method was immunoSEQ multiplex PCR; TCRdb's version includes in-frame clones alone and lacks a portion of them. The table lists around 80,000 clones, 85% to 95% of them singletons. Regarding the study as a whole: Donors were largely white British and mainly female; clonal diversity was possibly underestimated.

With regard to this clone: Its specificity is unknown.

From germline, CDR1 is SGHKS and CDR2 YYEKEE (reference sequence). V dropped 0 bases and J dropped 5 bases, with 9 bases sitting between them. The CDR3 length is 14 residues. The material was peripheral blood, obtained on day 0 of AZD1222 vaccination. The receptor's source is an adult in good health. This chain joins TRBV5-5 and TRBJ1-5; D is unresolved. This chain's CDR3 is CASSLADLDQPQHF. CDR3 nucleotides: TGTGCCAGCAGCTTGGCCGATTTGGATCAGCCCCAGCATTTT.